This T cell receptor (beta chain) was captured by sequencing in a study of tumor-infiltrating lymphocytes in primary liver carcinoma. Across the whole study: Patients diagnosed with primary liver carcinoma received treatment through surgical resection.

Study results and caveats: Tumors carried a top-250-clone fraction significantly exceeding that of blood (p = 0.039).

Concerning this clonotype: What it recognizes is unknown.

V lost 7 bases to trimming and J lost 8 bases, with 16 bases between them. The CDR3 has 13 residues. The V gene's germline CDR1 is SGHRS and CDR2 YFSETQ. Making TCR beta cDNA involved around 540 ng total RNA and a constant-region primer. Three-round nested multiplex PCR performed with slightly modified ARM-PCR produced the TCR beta libraries. Investigators reported that the first two PCR rounds, at 10 cycles each, used TRBV1-TRBV30 forward primers with a C-beta reverse primer. TCRdb reanalysed the multiplex PCR reads using MiXCR and keeps one entry per CDR3 protein. The sample gives about 310,000 distinct CDR3 sequences, approximately 54% of which show up once; about 18% is in the top ten. Germline DNA was also extracted, while the blood RNA originated from unsorted whole blood.

Sequenced material: peripheral blood. This TCR was recovered from a young woman with primary liver carcinoma and hepatitis B virus infection. The gene calls are TRBV5-1 and TRBJ2-1; D may be TRBD2 (5 bases). The CDR3 bases are TGCGCCAGCGGACTGACTGAGTGGGATGAGCAGTTCTTC. It translates to CASGLTEWDEQFF.